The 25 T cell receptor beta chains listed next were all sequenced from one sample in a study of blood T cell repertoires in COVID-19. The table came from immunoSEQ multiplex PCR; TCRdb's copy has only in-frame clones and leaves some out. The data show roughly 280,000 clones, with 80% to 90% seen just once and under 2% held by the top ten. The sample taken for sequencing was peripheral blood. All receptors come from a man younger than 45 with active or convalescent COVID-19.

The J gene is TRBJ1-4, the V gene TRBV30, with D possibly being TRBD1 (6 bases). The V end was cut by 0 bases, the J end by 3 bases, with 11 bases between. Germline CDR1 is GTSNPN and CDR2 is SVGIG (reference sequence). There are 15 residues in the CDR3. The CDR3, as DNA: TGTGCCTGGAGTGTAAGCAGGGGACCTAATGAAAAACTGTTTTTT. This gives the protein CAWSVSRGPNEKLFF.

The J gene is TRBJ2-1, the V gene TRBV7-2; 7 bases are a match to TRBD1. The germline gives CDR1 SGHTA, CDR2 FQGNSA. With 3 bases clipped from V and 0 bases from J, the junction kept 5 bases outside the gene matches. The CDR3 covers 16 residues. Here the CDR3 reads CASSFRQGVSYNEQFF. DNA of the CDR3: TGTGCCAGCAGCTTCCGACAGGGAGTCTCCTACAATGAGCAGTTCTTC.

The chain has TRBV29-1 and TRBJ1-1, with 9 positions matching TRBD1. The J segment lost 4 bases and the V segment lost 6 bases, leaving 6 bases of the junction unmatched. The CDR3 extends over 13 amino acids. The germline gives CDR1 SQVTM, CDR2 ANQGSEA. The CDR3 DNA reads TGCAGCGTCGTGGGACAGGGCATCACTGAAGCTTTCTTT. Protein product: CSVVGQGITEAFF.

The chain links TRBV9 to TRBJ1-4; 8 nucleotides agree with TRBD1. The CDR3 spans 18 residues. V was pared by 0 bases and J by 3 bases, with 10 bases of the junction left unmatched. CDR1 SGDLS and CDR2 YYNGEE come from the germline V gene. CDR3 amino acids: CASSVDMAGGAANEKLFF. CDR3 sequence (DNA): TGTGCCAGCAGCGTAGATATGGCAGGGGGCGCGGCTAATGAAAAACTGTTTTTT. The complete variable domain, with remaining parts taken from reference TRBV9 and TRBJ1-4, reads DSGVTQTPKHLITATGQRVTLRCSPRSGDLSVYWYQQSLDQGLQFLIQYYNGEERAKGNILERFSAQQFPDLHSELNLSSLELGDSALYFCASSVDMAGGAANEKLFFGSGTQLSVL.

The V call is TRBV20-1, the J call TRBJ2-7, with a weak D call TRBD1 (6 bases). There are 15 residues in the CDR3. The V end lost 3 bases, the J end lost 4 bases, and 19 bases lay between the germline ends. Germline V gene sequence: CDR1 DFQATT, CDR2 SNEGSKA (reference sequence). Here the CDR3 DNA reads TGCAGTGCTAGTTTGCCCCGCGTGGGGGCGTACGAGCAGTACTTC. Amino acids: CSASLPRVGAYEQYF.

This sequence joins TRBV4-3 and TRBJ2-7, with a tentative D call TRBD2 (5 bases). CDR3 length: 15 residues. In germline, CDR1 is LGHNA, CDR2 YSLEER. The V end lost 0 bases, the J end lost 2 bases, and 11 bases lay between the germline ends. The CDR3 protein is CASSQDASRAYEQYF. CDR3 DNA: TGCGCCAGCAGCCAAGATGCGTCGAGGGCCTACGAGCAGTACTTC.

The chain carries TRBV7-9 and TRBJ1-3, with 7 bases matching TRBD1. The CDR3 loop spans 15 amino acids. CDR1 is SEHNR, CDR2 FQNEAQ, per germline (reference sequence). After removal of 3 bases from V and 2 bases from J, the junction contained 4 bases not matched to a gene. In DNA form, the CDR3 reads TGTGCCAGCAGCTTGGGGACAGCTACTGGAAACACCATATATTTT. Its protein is CASSLGTATGNTIYF.

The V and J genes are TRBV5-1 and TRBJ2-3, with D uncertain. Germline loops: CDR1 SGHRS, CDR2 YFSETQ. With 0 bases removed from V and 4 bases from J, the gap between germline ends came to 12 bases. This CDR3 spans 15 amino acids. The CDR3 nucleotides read TGCGCCAGCAGCTTGGCCGTGCCCGGGTCAGATACGCAGTATTTT. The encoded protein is CASSLAVPGSDTQYF.

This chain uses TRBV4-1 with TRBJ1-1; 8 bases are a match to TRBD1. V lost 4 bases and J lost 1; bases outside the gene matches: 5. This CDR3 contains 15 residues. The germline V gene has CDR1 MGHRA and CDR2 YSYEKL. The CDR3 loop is CASSRADRENTEAFF. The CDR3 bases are TGCGCCAGCAGCCGAGCGGACAGGGAGAACACTGAAGCTTTCTTT.

The CDR3 DNA reads TGTGCCAGTAGTATCAGGCCTAACTATGGCTACACCTTC. The encoded protein is CASSIRPNYGYTF. This chain uses TRBV19 with TRBJ1-2; unclear D gene. V lost 3 bases and J lost 0, with 5 bases in between. The germline V gene encodes CDR1 LNHDA and CDR2 SQIVND (reference sequence). The CDR3 contains 13 residues.

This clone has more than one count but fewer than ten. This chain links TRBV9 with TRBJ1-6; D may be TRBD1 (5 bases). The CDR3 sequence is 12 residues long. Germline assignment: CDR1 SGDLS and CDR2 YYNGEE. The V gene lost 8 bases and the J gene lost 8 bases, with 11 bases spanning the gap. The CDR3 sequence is CASGGGDSPLHF. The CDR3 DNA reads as TGTGCCAGTGGCGGGGGGGATTCACCCCTCCACTTT.

The DNA of the CDR3 is TGTGCCAGCAGCTTCGGGACAGGGCAATTCTACGAGCAGTACTTC. It yields the protein CASSFGTGQFYEQYF. V and J are TRBV7-8 and TRBJ2-7, with TRBD1 identical over 9 bases. This CDR3 comprises 15 residues. The germline CDR1 and CDR2 sequences are SGHVS and FQNEAQ. V was pared by 3 bases and J by 3 bases, with 6 bases of the junction left unmatched.

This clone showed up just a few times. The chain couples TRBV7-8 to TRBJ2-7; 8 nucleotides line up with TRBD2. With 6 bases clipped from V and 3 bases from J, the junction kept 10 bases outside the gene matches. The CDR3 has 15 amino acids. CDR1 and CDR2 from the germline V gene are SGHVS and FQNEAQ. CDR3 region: CASRHGAGGLYEQYF. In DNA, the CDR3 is TGTGCCAGCAGACACGGTGCGGGGGGACTCTACGAGCAGTACTTC.

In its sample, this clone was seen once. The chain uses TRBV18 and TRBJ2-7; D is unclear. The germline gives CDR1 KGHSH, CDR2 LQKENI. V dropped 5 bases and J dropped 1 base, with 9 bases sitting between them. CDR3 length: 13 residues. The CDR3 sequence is CASSFPGSYEQYF. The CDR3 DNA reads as TGTGCCAGCTCATTCCCGGGTTCCTACGAGCAGTACTTC.

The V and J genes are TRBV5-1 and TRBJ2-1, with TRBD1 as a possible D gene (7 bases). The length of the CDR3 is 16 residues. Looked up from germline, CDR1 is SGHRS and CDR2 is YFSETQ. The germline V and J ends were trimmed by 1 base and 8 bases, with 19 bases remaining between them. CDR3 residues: CASSLMAGGFFDEQFF. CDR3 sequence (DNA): TGCGCCAGCAGCTTGATGGCAGGGGGGTTTTTCGATGAGCAGTTCTTC.

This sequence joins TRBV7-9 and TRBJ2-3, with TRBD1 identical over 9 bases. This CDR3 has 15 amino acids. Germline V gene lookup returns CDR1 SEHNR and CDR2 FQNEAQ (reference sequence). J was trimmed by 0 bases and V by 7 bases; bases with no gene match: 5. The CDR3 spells CASMRDRASTDTQYF. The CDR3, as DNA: TGTGCCAGCATGAGGGACAGGGCTAGCACAGATACGCAGTATTTT.

DNA for the CDR3: TGTGCTAGTGGGTTAGCGGGGGGGCCAGAGGAGCAGTACTTC. It encodes CASGLAGGPEEQYF. This chain uses TRBV12-5 with TRBJ2-7; 11 bases are a match to TRBD2. There are 14 residues in the CDR3. V gave up 6 bases and J gave up 7 bases; unmatched junction bases: 8. Germline values: CDR1 LGHNT, CDR2 FRNRAP.

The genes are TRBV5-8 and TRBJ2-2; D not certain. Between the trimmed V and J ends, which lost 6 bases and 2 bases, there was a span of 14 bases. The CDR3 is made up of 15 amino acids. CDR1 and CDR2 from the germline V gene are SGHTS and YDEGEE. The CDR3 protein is CASKLAVINTGELFF. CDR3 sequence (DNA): TGTGCCAGCAAGTTGGCGGTTATTAACACCGGGGAGCTGTTTTTT.

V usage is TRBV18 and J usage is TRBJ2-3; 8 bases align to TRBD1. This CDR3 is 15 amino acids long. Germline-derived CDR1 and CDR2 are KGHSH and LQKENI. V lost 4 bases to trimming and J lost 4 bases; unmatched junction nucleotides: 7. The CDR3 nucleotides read TGTGCCAGCTCACTCGGGACAGGAGTATCAGATACGCAGTATTTT. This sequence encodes CASSLGTGVSDTQYF.

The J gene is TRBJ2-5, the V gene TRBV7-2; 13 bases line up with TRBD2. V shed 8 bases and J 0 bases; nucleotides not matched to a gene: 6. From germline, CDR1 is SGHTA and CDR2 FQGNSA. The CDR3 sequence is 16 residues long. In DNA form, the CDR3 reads TGTGCCAGCGGCGGGACTAGCGGGACGTACCAAGAGACCCAGTACTTC. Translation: CASGGTSGTYQETQYF.

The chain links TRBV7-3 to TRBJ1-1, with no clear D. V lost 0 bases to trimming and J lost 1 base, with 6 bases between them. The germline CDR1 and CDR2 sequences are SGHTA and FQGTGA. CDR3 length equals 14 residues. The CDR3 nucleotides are TGTGCCAGCAGCTTAACTAGTGGGAACACTGAAGCTTTCTTT. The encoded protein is CASSLTSGNTEAFF.

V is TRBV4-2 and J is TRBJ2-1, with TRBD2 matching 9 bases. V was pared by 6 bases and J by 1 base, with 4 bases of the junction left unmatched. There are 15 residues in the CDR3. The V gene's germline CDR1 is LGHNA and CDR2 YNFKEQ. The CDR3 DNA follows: TGTGCCAGCAGACACCTAGCGGGGTCCTACAATGAGCAGTTCTTC. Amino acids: CASRHLAGSYNEQFF.

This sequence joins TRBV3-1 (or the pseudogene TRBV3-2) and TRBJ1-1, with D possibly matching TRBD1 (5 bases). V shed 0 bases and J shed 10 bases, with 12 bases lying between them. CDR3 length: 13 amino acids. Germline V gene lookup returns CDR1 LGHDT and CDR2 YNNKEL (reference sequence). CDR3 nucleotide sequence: TGTGCCAGCAGCCAAGATCGGGCAGGGCGAGCTTTCTTT. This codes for CASSQDRAGRAFF.

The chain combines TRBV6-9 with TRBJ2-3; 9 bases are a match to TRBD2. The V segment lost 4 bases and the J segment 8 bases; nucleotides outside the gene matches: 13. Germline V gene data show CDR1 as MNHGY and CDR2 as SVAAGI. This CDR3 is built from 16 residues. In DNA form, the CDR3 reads TGTGCCAGCAGTTGGTGTCTAGCGGGGCGAGAGGGTACGCAGTATTTT. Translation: CASSWCLAGREGTQYF.

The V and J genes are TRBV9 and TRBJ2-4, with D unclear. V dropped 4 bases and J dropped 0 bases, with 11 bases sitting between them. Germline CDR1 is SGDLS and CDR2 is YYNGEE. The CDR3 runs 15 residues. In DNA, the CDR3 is TGTGCCAGCAGCCCAAACACCCTAGCCAAAAACATTCAGTACTTC. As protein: CASSPNTLAKNIQYF. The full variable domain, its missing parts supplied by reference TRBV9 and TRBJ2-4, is DSGVTQTPKHLITATGQRVTLRCSPRSGDLSVYWYQQSLDQGLQFLIQYYNGEERAKGNILERFSAQQFPDLHSELNLSSLELGDSALYFCASSPNTLAKNIQYFGAGTRLSVL.